Listed here are 5 T cell receptor beta chains from one sample, sequenced in a study of T cell responses to AZD1222 COVID-19 vaccine. Assay used: immunoSEQ multiplex PCR; TCRdb lists only in-frame clones, some missing. Of about 140,000 clones detected, more than 90% appear once; the ten largest clones hold 4% to 5.5%. Source: peripheral blood, taken on day 0 of AZD1222 vaccination. The receptors derive from an adult in good health.

The chain has TRBV19 and TRBJ1-1, with D perhaps TRBD1 (6 bases). The CDR3 runs to 14 residues. V dropped 5 bases and J dropped 10 bases, with 20 bases sitting between them. CDR1 is LNHDA and CDR2 is SQIVND in the germline V gene (reference sequence). The chain's CDR3 is CASSLPGAGIGAFF. CDR3 in DNA: TGTGCCAGTAGTCTGCCAGGGGCGGGGATAGGAGCTTTCTTT.

The chain is built from TRBV28 and TRBJ1-1; D gene uncertain. CDR3 length: 12 amino acids. The V and J ends lost 6 bases and 1 base respectively, with 6 bases between them. CDR1 MDHEN and CDR2 SYDVKM come from the germline V gene. DNA of the CDR3: TGTGCCAGCAGACAGTCGAACACTGAAGCTTTCTTT. This gives the protein CASRQSNTEAFF.

The gene calls are TRBV4-1 and TRBJ2-7; D call uncertain. In germline, CDR1 is MGHRA, CDR2 YSYEKL. The CDR3 extends over 18 amino acids. The V end lost 0 bases, the J end lost 0 bases, and 18 bases lay between the germline ends. The CDR3 DNA is TGCGCCAGCAGCCAAGATCCCCGTTCCTGGGCGAGCTCCTACGAGCAGTACTTC. Translated, it gives CASSQDPRSWASSYEQYF.

This clone was found many times. The V and J genes are TRBV28 and TRBJ1-2, with D possibly matching TRBD1 (6 bases). The CDR3 loop spans 14 amino acids. Deletions cut 5 bases from V and 2 bases from J, with 12 bases between. The germline gives CDR1 MDHEN, CDR2 SYDVKM. The CDR3 bases are TGTGCCAGCAGTCCTACAGGGACAAACTATGGCTACACCTTC. Translation gives CASSPTGTNYGYTF.

The chain combines TRBV5-4 with TRBJ2-7; D gene ambiguous. Trimming took off 4 bases at V and 3 bases at J, with 14 bases between the two ends. The CDR3 consists of 14 residues. Germline V lookup: CDR1 SGHNT, CDR2 YYREEE (reference sequence). The CDR3 loop reads CASSLGGTFYEQYF. DNA of the CDR3: TGTGCCAGCAGCCTCGGTGGAACTTTCTACGAGCAGTACTTC.